These 2 T cell receptor beta chains originate from one sample sequenced in a study of T cell repertoires in cytomegalovirus infection. TCRdb processed the reads anew with MiXCR; each CDR3 protein has one entry. Of roughly 280,000 distinct CDR3 sequences in the sample, under 25% were seen once. These receptors have no known antigen. The source material was cultured PBMCs, sampled from culture after CMV antigen stimulation. All receptors derive from a human donor in good health (CMV status not recorded). Some clones in this sample may be carry-over from other donors' samples.

The chain couples TRBV12-3 or TRBV12-4 to TRBJ2-3; D gene uncertain. Deletions cut 1 base from V and 2 bases from J, with 7 bases between. There are 14 residues in the CDR3. The CDR3 here is CASSLVGFTDTQYF. DNA of the CDR3: TGTGCCAGCAGTTTAGTGGGGTTCACAGATACGCAGTATTTT.

This clonotype has more than one count but fewer than ten. V is TRBV27 and J is TRBJ1-1; 7 bases are shared with TRBD1. The CDR3 length is 14 residues. Trimming cost V 10 bases and J 6 bases; bases outside gene matches: 14. Per germline, CDR1 MNHEY and CDR2 SMNVEV (reference sequence). The CDR3 DNA reads as TGTGCCACCAAGGGACAGAGTGGGTCGGCTGAAGCTTTCTTT. It translates to CATKGQSGSAEAFF.